This TCR beta chain stems from a study of blood T cells in healthy people across ages. V lost 4 bases, J lost 1 base, and 18 bases lay in between. From germline, CDR1 is SGHRS and CDR2 YFSETQ. The length of the CDR3 is 16 residues. Together with a sample-barcoded 5' primer, a J-beta primer mix was included in a second PCR lasting about 7 to 11 cycles. TCRdb ran MiXCR on the 5' RACE reads and lists one entry per CDR3 protein. This table holds 1.5 million to 2 million distinct CDR3 sequences, almost 35% found once. The chain couples TRBV5-1 to TRBJ2-7; tentatively, D is TRBD1 (6 bases). Sequencing input: blood. The sequence was obtained from a woman aged 30 to 39 in good health. Here the CDR3 DNA reads TGCGCCAGCAGCATCGGGACACACCAGATATCCTACGAGCAGTACTTC. Translating it yields CASSIGTHQISYEQYF.